The text below deals with one T cell receptor beta chain. The antigen this receptor binds is unknown. Base qualities are not at hand, and no much larger clone is one base apart. The entry originates in a study of blood T cell dynamics during melanoma immunotherapy (dated by TCRdb to about 2020). About the full investigation: All patients had metastatic melanoma and were given first-line pembrolizumab or nivolumab plus ipilimumab as standard of care in the United Kingdom. A training cohort was formed from consecutive patients, and a further independent group of patients from the same centre was pooled into an external validation set. To identify early correlates of response, the study profiled peripheral T cell receptor repertoires in patients with metastatic melanoma before and after one cycle of checkpoint inhibitor therapy.

For each sorted CD8+ T cell subset, the entire amount of extracted DNA went into the assay. The immunoSEQ TCRb Assay kit was used according to manufacturer instructions to amplify TCR beta CDR3 sequences from genomic DNA. The KAPA Library Quantification Kit for Illumina platforms was used to quantify the pooled libraries by qPCR. Pooled libraries were clustered at about 0.55-1.2 pM and sequenced on an Illumina NextSeq 500. On the study's bioinformatics: Analysis of the TCR data relied on immunoSEQ ANALYZER and the R LymphoSeq package. A rearrangement efficiency score was calculated as productive divided by the sum of productive and non-productive CDR3 sequences. Clonality was measured with the Gini coefficient and diversity with the Renyi index at alpha=1, and both measures were compared pairwise between timepoints within each patient. Clonal relatedness, based on an edit distance of 3, and repertoire similarity, based on the Bhattacharyya coefficient, were both computed in LymphoSeq. Linear discriminant analysis on week-3 changes in clonality and diversity was built with the R MASS and caret packages to classify response. TCRdb took this table from immuneACCESS and kept in-frame rearrangements with V and J called. Such tables lack part of the clones; where checked against another copy, unresolved V genes explain under half of the gap, and the rest is unexplained. From that table come the V and J calls and clone size; the DNA was used to work out D and trimming. The sample profile shows about 13,000 clones; roughly nine tenths of them were found once. The ten top clones hold around 0.18% of the sample.

Measured from the cysteine to the phenylalanine, the CDR3 is 15 residues long. The read is trimmed to its CDR3 DNA, 45 bases read in frame from base 1. V is cut by 1 base and J by 0 bases, and the space between the germline ends is 10 bases. CDR1 and CDR2 were assigned from the germline V gene as MGHRA and YSYEKL. The time point label on this specimen signifies: pre-treatment baseline. Blood samples were taken before treatment (T0) and at week 3 (W3), following the first cycle of checkpoint blockade. Except for a couple of patients with rapid clinical progression, response was assessed 12 weeks after the first infusion by RECIST 1.1; disease control meant complete response, partial response or stable disease. Patients with prior systemic cancer treatment, concomitant immunosuppressant therapy or synchronous other active malignancies were excluded. Sorted CD8+ memory and naive T cell subsets were sequenced at T0 and W3 from six patients, of whom three were progressing and three had disease control. Lymphoprep and SepMate tubes were used to isolate PBMC from blood, and red cell lysis was then performed. QIAamp DNA Blood Mini kits were used to extract DNA from PBMC and sorted T cell subsets. CD8+ T cell subsets were sorted live on a FACSAria III cytometer and then frozen prior to DNA extraction. For flow cytometry, fresh PBMC were kept at 4 degrees C in PBS with roughly 1.9% fetal bovine serum and analyzed within 24 hours.

Study-level results and caveats: Of the sorted CD8+ subsets, TIE cells had both the greatest clonality and the greatest similarity to cfDNA CDR3 sequences, which suggests active turnover converging on dominant clones. The relatively small sample size was acknowledged as something that could potentially limit how far the results can be generalized. Whether the T cell clones driving repertoire changes were melanoma-specific or reflected general immune activation could not be determined in the study.

The clonotype originates from a human donor with melanoma. The starting material was effector memory CD8+ T cells from blood, obtained from a patient treated with checkpoint blockade. Recombination linked TRBV4-1 to TRBJ2-7, and possibly TRBD2, on 6 matching bases. For the CDR3, the sequence is CASSQGEVSSYEQYF. The DNA sequence is as follows: TGCGCCAGCAGCCAAGGGGAGGTTAGCTCCTACGAGCAGTACTTC.